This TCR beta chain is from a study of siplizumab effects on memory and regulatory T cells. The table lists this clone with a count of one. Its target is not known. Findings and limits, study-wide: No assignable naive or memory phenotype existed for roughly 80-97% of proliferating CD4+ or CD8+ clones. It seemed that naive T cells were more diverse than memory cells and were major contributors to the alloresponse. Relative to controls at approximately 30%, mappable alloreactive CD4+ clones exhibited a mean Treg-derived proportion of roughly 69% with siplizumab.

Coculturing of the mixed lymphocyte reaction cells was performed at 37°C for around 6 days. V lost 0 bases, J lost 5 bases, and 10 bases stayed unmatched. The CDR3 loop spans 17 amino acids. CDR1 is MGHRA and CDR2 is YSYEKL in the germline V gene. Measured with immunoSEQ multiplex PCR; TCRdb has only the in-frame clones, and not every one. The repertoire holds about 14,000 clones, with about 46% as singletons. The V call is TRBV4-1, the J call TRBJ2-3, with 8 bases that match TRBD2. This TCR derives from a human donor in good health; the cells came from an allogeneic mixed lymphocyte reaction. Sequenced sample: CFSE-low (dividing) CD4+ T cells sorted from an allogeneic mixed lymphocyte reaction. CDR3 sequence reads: CASSQDSLAVGGDTQYF. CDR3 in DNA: TGCGCCAGCAGCCAAGATTCACTAGCGGTGGGGGGAGATACGCAGTATTTT.